A selection of T cell receptor beta chains follows, all from one sample in a study of T cells after yellow fever vaccination. Via MiXCR, TCRdb re-called the 5' RACE reads, giving one row per CDR3 protein. Of more than 450,000 distinct CDR3 sequences in the sample, roughly 22% were seen once. Sequenced here: PBMCs, sampled 21 days after the first yellow fever vaccination. Every receptor here comes from a man aged 18 to 29 who received the YFV17D yellow fever vaccine. Each CDR3 is given with its conserved first and last residue. D genes are given only for firm matches. A row's size may be missing; if present it is once, few, many or a size class.

>TRBJ1-5|TRBV5-1|-|-
TGCGCCAGCAGCTTGGATGGGGAGCCCCAGCATTTT
CASSLDGEPQHF
>TRBJ2-3|TRBV7-9|many|-
TGTGCCAGCAGCGGTGGAGATACGCAGTATTTT
CASSGGDTQYF
>TRBJ1-1|TRBV10-3|-|-
TGTGCCATCAGCTACAGGGAAAACACTGAAGCTTTCTTT
CAISYRENTEAFF
>TRBJ2-7|TRBV7-3|few|-
TGTGCCAGCAGCTTATACCCGTCCGACGAGCAGTACTTC
CASSLYPSDEQYF
>TRBJ1-5|TRBV15|few|-
TGTGCCACCAGCCCCCGTCCCCGCTCAGGGGATCAGCCCCAGCATTTT
CATSPRPRSGDQPQHF
>TRBJ2-1|TRBV6-2/TRBV6-3|few|TRBD2
TGTGCCAGCAGTCACCCCCGGGGACTAGCGGGGGGCCTAGGTTACAATGAGCAGTTCTTC
CASSHPRGLAGGLGYNEQFF
>TRBJ2-4|TRBV28|few|TRBD2
TGTGCCAGCAGTTTACCGACCGGGACTAGCGGGAACATTCAGTACTTC
CASSLPTGTSGNIQYF
>TRBJ1-5|TRBV7-9|few|-
TGTGCCAGCAGCTTAGACAGTAGTCAGCCCCAGCATTTT
CASSLDSSQPQHF
>TRBJ2-7|TRBV7-2|few|-
TGTGCCAGCAGCGAGGGGGGCGCTTACTACGAGCAGTACTTC
CASSEGGAYYEQYF
>TRBJ2-7|TRBV15|-|-
TGTGCCACCAGCAGGGCTCACGGGGGTGACGAGCAGTACTTC
CATSRAHGGDEQYF
>TRBJ1-2|TRBV19|-|-
TGTGCCAGTACCGGCCAGGGTGTCTGGTCCTATGGCTACACCTTC
CASTGQGVWSYGYTF
>TRBJ1-3|TRBV6-5|-|TRBD1
TGTGCCAGCAGTTACTCTACAGGGGTTGCTGGAAACACCATATATTTT
CASSYSTGVAGNTIYF
>TRBJ1-5|TRBV7-2|-|-
TGTGCCAGCAGCATAGGACCGGGCATGGGGCAGCCCCAGCATTTT
CASSIGPGMGQPQHF
>TRBJ1-4|TRBV5-5|-|-
TGTGCCAGCAGCTTGGAGTGGTGGCCTGAAAAACTGTTTTTT
CASSLEWWPEKLFF
>TRBJ1-4|TRBV25-1|-|-
TGTGCCAGCAGTGGGAGTCCTAATGAAAAACTGTTTTTT
CASSGSPNEKLFF
>TRBJ2-2|TRBV7-6|-|TRBD2
TGTGCCAGCAGCCACTCCCTGAGCGGGGGGTCCTTTGCCGGGGAGCTGTTTTTT
CASSHSLSGGSFAGELFF
>TRBJ2-3|TRBV7-8|-|TRBD1
TGTGCCAGCAGCTCCGGACAGGGCGGTACGCAGTATTTT
CASSSGQGGTQYF
>TRBJ2-3|TRBV7-9|-|-
TGTGCCAGCAGCGCCGATAGGGTGGAAGATACGCAGTATTTT
CASSADRVEDTQYF
>TRBJ2-4|TRBV21-1|few|-
TGTGCCAGCAGCAAAGTAGAACTACCCCCCAAAAACATTCAGTACTTC
CASSKVELPPKNIQYF
>TRBJ2-3|TRBV6-1|-|-
TGTGCCAGCAGTGAAGCGGGCCCGCCCCAGTATTTT
CASSEAGPPQYF
>TRBJ2-6|TRBV18|-|-
TGTGCCAGCTCACCACTTCAGGGACGCACCTCTTCTGGGGCCAACGTCCTGACTTTC
CASSPLQGRTSSGANVLTF
>TRBJ2-5|TRBV5-1|-|TRBD1
TGCGCCAGCAGCCTGATGACAGGGAGAGAAGAGACCCAGTACTTC
CASSLMTGREETQYF
>TRBJ2-5|TRBV28|-|-
TGTGCCAGCAGGGTCTTTGGGACCCAGTACTTC
CASRVFGTQYF
>TRBJ1-5|TRBV12-3/TRBV12-4|few|-
TGTGCCAGCAGTGAAGGCAGGCGGCTGGCGCAGCCCCAGCATTTT
CASSEGRRLAQPQHF
>TRBJ1-2|TRBV25-1|few|-
TGTGCCAGCAGTGAATTAGGGAACTATGGCTACACCTTC
CASSELGNYGYTF
>TRBJ1-1|TRBV5-5|-|-
TGTGCCAGCACTCCGGTCCGACTGGCCCCTCTGAACACTGAAGCTTTCTTT
CASTPVRLAPLNTEAFF
>TRBJ2-5|TRBV20-1|-|-
TGCAGTGCTTCTTCGGTAGGGTACCAAGAGACCCAGTACTTC
CSASSVGYQETQYF
>TRBJ2-2|TRBV14|-|-
TGTGCCAGCAGCCAAATATCAGGGCACACCGGGGAGCTGTTTTTT
CASSQISGHTGELFF
>TRBJ2-3|TRBV6-2/TRBV6-3|-|TRBD1
TGTGCCAGCAGTGGACTCGGGACAGGGGTTCGTACAGATACGCAGTATTTT
CASSGLGTGVRTDTQYF
>TRBJ1-1|TRBV6-1|-|-
TGTGCCAGCAGTCCAGCAGGGCAGAACACTGAAGCTTTCTTT
CASSPAGQNTEAFF
>TRBJ1-2|TRBV9|-|-
TGTGCCAGCAGCGTAGTTCCCCCTGCGGGTGGCTACACCTTC
CASSVVPPAGGYTF
>TRBJ2-7|TRBV4-3|-|-
TGCGCCAGCAGCCAAGATTCCTACTCCAGGGCAAGCTCCTACGAGCAGTACTTC
CASSQDSYSRASSYEQYF
>TRBJ2-3|TRBV9|-|TRBD1
TGTGCCAGCAGCGCACCGGGGGACAGGGAGGATACGCAGTATTTT
CASSAPGDREDTQYF
>TRBJ2-5|TRBV6-5|-|-
TGTGCCAGCAGTTACTCGCACAGCCAAGAGACCCAGTACTTC
CASSYSHSQETQYF
>TRBJ2-5|TRBV27|-|-
TGTGCCAGCAGTTTATTGGGCAGGGAAGAGACCCAGTACTTC
CASSLLGREETQYF
>TRBJ2-3|TRBV4-3|-|TRBD2
TGCGCCAGCAGCCAAGATAACCTAGCGGGGGCTGTAGATACGCAGTATTTT
CASSQDNLAGAVDTQYF
>TRBJ2-3|TRBV14|-|-
TGTGCCAGCACCCACGGCCCCCAGGGCACAGATACGCAGTATTTT
CASTHGPQGTDTQYF
>TRBJ1-1|TRBV4-3|-|TRBD1
TGCGCCAGCAGCCAAGCGTGGCAGGGGGGGACTGAAGCTTTCTTT
CASSQAWQGGTEAFF
>TRBJ1-1|TRBV11-2|few|-
TGTGCCAGCAGCCCCGAGTCGGGGGCTATTGAAGCTTTCTTT
CASSPESGAIEAFF
>TRBJ2-1|TRBV12-3/TRBV12-4|few|-
TGTGCCAGCAGTTTCAGCAGGCTCCAAGTTTCGGGGCAGTTCTTC
CASSFSRLQVSGQFF
>TRBJ2-5|TRBV9|-|TRBD2
TGTGCCAGCACCCCATCGACTAGCGGGCAAGAGACCCAGTACTTC
CASTPSTSGQETQYF
>TRBJ2-3|TRBV5-1|few|TRBD1
TGCGCCAGCAGCTTGCGGGACAGGTCTCCAGATACGCAGTATTTT
CASSLRDRSPDTQYF
>TRBJ1-1|TRBV30|-|-
TGTGCCTGGAGTAAGACAGCTGCTAACACTGAAGCTTTCTTT
CAWSKTAANTEAFF
>TRBJ1-1|TRBV21-1|-|-
TGTGCCAGCAGCGGTACCGGGACAGGGGACACTGAAGCTTTCTTT
CASSGTGTGDTEAFF
>TRBJ2-1|TRBV6-5|few|-
TGTGCCAGCAGTTACCGGAGGGCCGATGAGCAGTTCTTC
CASSYRRADEQFF